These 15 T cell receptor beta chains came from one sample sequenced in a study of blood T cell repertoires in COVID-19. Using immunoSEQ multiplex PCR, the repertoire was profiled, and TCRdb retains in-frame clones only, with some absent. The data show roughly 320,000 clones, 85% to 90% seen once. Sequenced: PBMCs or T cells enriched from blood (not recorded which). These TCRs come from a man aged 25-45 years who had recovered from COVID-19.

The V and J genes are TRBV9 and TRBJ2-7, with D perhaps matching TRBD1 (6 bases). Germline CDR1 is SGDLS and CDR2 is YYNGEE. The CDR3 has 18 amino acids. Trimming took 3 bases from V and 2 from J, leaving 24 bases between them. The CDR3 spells CASSEGRDGQNPPYEQYF. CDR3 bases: TGTGCCAGCAGCGAGGGAAGAGATGGACAGAACCCTCCCTACGAGCAGTACTTC.

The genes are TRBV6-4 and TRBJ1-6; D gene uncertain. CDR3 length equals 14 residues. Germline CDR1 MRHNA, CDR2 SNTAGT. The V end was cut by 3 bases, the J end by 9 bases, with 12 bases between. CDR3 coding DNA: TGTGCCAGCAGTGAATCAGGATGGGTTTCACCCCTCCACTTT. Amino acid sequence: CASSESGWVSPLHF.

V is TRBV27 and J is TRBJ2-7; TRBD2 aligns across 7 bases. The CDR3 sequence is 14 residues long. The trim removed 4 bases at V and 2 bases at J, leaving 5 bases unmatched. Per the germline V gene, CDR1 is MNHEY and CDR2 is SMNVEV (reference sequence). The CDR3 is CASSYKRETYEQYF. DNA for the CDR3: TGTGCCAGCAGTTACAAGCGGGAAACCTACGAGCAGTACTTC.

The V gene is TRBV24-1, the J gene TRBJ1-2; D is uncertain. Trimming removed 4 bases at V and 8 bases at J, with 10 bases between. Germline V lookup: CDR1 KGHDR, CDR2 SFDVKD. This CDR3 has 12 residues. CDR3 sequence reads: CATSDGKRGYTF. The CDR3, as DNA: TGTGCCACCAGTGACGGGAAACGGGGCTACACCTTC.

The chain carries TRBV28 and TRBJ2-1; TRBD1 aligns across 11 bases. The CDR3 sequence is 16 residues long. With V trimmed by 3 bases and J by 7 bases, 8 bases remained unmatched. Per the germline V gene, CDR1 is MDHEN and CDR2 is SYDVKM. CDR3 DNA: TGTGCCAGCAGTTTGATCGGGACAGGGGGTTTGAATGAGCAGTTCTTC. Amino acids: CASSLIGTGGLNEQFF.

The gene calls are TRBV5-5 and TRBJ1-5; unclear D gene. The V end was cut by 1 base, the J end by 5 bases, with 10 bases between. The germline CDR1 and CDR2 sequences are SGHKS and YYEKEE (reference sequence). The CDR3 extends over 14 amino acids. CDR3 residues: CASSLWSDHQPQHF. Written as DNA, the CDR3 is TGTGCCAGCAGCTTGTGGAGCGACCATCAGCCCCAGCATTTT. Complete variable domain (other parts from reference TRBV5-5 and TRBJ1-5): DAGVTQSPTHLIKTRGQQVTLRCSPISGHKSVSWYQQVLGQGPQFIFQYYEKEERGRGNFPDRFSARQFPNYSSELNVNALLLGDSALYLCASSLWSDHQPQHFGDGTRLSIL.

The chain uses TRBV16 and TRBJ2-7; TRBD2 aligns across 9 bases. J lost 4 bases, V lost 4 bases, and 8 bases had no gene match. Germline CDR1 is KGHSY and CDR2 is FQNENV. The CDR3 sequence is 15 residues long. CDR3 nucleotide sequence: TGTGCCAGCAGCCCCCCGACTAGCGGCTATTACGAGCAGTACTTC. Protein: CASSPPTSGYYEQYF.

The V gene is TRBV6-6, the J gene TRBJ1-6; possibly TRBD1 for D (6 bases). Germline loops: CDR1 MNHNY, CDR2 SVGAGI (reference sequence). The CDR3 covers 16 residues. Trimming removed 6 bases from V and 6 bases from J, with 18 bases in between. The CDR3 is CASSLRTVTFNSPLHF. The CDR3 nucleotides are TGTGCCAGCAGCCTACGGACAGTTACATTTAATTCACCCCTCCACTTT.

The CDR3 nucleotides read TGTGCCAGCACCTTTATGATGGCCCCCATCGATGAGCAGTTCTTC. Translating it yields CASTFMMAPIDEQFF. The V gene is TRBV7-2, the J gene TRBJ2-1; D gene unclear. Trimming removed 7 bases from V and 8 bases from J, with 21 bases in between. The germline V gene encodes CDR1 SGHTA and CDR2 FQGNSA. The CDR3 loop spans 15 amino acids.

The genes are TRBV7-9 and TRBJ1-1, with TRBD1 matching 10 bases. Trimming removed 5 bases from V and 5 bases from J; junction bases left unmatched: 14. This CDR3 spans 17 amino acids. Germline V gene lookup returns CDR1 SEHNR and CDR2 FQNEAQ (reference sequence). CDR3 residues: CASSPPGTGDRGTEAFF. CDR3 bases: TGTGCCAGCAGCCCACCCGGGACAGGGGACCGGGGGACTGAAGCTTTCTTT.

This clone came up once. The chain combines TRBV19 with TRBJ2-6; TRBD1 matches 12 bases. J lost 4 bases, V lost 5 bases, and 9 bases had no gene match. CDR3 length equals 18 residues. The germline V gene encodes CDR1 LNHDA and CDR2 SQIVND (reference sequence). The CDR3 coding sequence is TGTGCCAGTAGTCAACCGGGACAGGGGGCCTCCGGGGCCAACGTCCTGACTTTC. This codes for CASSQPGQGASGANVLTF.

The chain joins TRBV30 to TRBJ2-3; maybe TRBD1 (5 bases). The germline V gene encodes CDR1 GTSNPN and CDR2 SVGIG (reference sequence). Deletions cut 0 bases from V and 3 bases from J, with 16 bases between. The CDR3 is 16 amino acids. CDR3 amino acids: CAWSVAAGMVTDTQYF. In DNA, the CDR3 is TGTGCCTGGAGTGTAGCCGCAGGGATGGTAACAGATACGCAGTATTTT.

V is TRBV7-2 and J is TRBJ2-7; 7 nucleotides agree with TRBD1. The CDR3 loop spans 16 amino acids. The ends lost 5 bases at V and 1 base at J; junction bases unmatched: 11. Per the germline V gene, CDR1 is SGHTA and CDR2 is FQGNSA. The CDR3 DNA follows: TGTGCCAGCAGCCACCATATGGACAGGCCTTCCTACGAGCAGTACTTC. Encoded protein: CASSHHMDRPSYEQYF.

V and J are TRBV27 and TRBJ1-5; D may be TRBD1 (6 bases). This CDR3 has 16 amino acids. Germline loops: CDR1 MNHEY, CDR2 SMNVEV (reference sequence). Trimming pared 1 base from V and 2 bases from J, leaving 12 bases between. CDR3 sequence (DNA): TGTGCCAGCAGTTTATGGGGGCGCTGGGGCAATCAGCCCCAGCATTTT. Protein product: CASSLWGRWGNQPQHF.

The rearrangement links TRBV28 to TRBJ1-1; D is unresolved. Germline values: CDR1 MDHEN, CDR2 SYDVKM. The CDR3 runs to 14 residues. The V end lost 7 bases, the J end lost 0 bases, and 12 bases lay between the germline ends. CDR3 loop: CASNRGTVNTEAFF. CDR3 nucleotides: TGTGCCAGCAATCGTGGAACAGTGAACACTGAAGCTTTCTTT.